This passage covers 23 T cell receptor beta chains from one sample sequenced in a study of T cells in localized non-small cell lung cancer. TCRdb's table, derived via immunoSEQ multiplex PCR, lists solely in-frame clones and lacks some. This table holds about 61,000 clones, roughly 90% found once. The sample in question was peripheral blood, obtained before any cancer treatment. These TCRs come from a man aged 40-75 years with stage I squamous cell lung carcinoma.

The J gene is TRBJ2-5, the V gene TRBV2; perhaps TRBD2 as D (6 bases). Germline-derived CDR1 and CDR2 are SNHLY and FYNNEI. V was trimmed by 2 bases and J by 3 bases, leaving 13 bases between them. This CDR3 is 15 amino acids long. Written as DNA, the CDR3 is TGTGCCAGCAGTGAAAGGGGACTGTACGAAGAGACCCAGTACTTC. Translating gives CASSERGLYEETQYF.

CDR3 DNA sequence: TGCAGTGCCGTTCCAGGTAGGGCCCAGTACTTC. This gives the protein CSAVPGRAQYF. J is TRBJ2-5 and V is TRBV20-1; no clear D gene. The germline V gene has CDR1 DFQATT and CDR2 SNEGSKA (reference sequence). V was pared by 6 bases and J by 9 bases, with 14 bases between. The CDR3 runs 11 residues.

The rearrangement links TRBV7-3 to TRBJ2-3; 13 bases align to TRBD2. The CDR3 loop spans 17 amino acids. V lost 3 bases and J lost 7; bases outside the gene matches: 10. Germline V gene sequence: CDR1 SGHTA, CDR2 FQGTGA. This chain's CDR3 is CASSFGLAGVGGNTQYF. For the CDR3, the DNA is TGTGCCAGCAGCTTCGGACTAGCGGGAGTAGGAGGGAATACGCAGTATTTT.

V usage is TRBV5-3 and J usage is TRBJ1-3, with D maybe TRBD1 (5 bases). TRBV5-3 is recorded as an ORF, its role being uncertain. The CDR3 runs 14 residues. V gave up 3 bases and J gave up 4 bases, with 11 bases separating them. The CDR3: CARSSTRQGNTIYF. DNA of the CDR3: TGTGCCAGAAGCTCGACTCGACAGGGAAACACCATATATTTT.

The V call is TRBV7-2, the J call TRBJ2-7; D is uncertain. Germline V CDR1 and CDR2: SGHTA, FQGNSA. The CDR3 runs to 13 residues. V lost 4 bases, J lost 2 bases, and 9 bases lay in between. In DNA, the CDR3 is TGTGCCAGCAGCTCCCAGGACCCCTACGAGCAGTACTTC. This encodes CASSSQDPYEQYF.

V is TRBV5-1 and J is TRBJ2-1, with 11 bases lining up with TRBD2. This CDR3 has 19 residues. The V and J ends lost 2 bases and 5 bases, in that order; junction bases with no gene match: 15. Germline V gene lookup returns CDR1 SGHRS and CDR2 YFSETQ. The CDR3 spells CASSFLGRVAGGPNNEQFF. The CDR3, as DNA: TGCGCCAGCAGCTTTCTGGGAAGGGTAGCGGGAGGGCCGAACAATGAGCAGTTCTTC.

This clone was recorded once. The chain combines TRBV28 with TRBJ2-3; D gene uncertain. Germline CDR1 and CDR2: MDHEN and SYDVKM. V lost 8 bases, J lost 2 bases, and 8 bases lay in between. The CDR3 has 12 amino acids. CDR3 amino acids: CASDGATDTQYF. The CDR3 DNA is TGTGCCAGCGATGGAGCCACAGATACGCAGTATTTT. The whole variable domain, filled in from reference TRBV28 and TRBJ2-3, reads DVKVTQSSRYLVKRTGEKVFLECVQDMDHENMFWYRQDPGLGLRLIYFSYDVKMKEKGDIPEGYSVSREKKERFSLILESASTNQTSMYLCASDGATDTQYFGPGTRLTVL.

The gene calls are TRBV7-2 and TRBJ2-3, with 10 bases aligning to TRBD1. The CDR3 is made up of 14 amino acids. Germline-derived CDR1 and CDR2 are SGHTA and FQGNSA. After removal of 7 bases from V and 5 bases from J, the junction contained 6 bases not matched to a gene. Here the CDR3 reads CASNRQGAGDTQYF. In DNA, the CDR3 is TGTGCCAGCAACAGACAGGGGGCTGGAGATACGCAGTATTTT.

In this sample, this clone turned up a few times. The CDR3 nucleotides read TGTGCCAGCAGCTTAGGACCTTACGGCAATCAGCCCCAGCATTTT. The encoded protein is CASSLGPYGNQPQHF. The chain employs TRBV7-2 and TRBJ1-5; D is undetermined. The V gene lost 1 base and the J gene lost 2 bases, with 9 bases spanning the gap. Germline-derived CDR1 and CDR2 are SGHTA and FQGNSA. This CDR3 spans 15 amino acids.

This chain links TRBV10-3 with TRBJ2-3; TRBD1 agrees at 9 bases. Germline-derived CDR1 and CDR2 are ENHRY and SYGVKD. The junction had 7 bases not matched to a gene; V was cut back by 0 bases and J by 0 bases. The CDR3 contains 18 residues. CDR3 sequence: CAISESVGQGTSTDTQYF. The CDR3 DNA reads as TGTGCCATCAGTGAGTCCGTAGGACAGGGGACTAGCACAGATACGCAGTATTTT.

The genes are TRBV6-5 and TRBJ2-7, with D possibly matching TRBD1 (5 bases). This CDR3 is built from 14 residues. The V gene lost 7 bases and the J gene lost 0 bases, with 13 bases spanning the gap. The V gene's germline CDR1 is MNHEY and CDR2 SVGAGI. The CDR3 protein is CASKSGISSYEQYF. CDR3 in DNA: TGTGCCAGCAAGTCAGGGATTAGCTCCTACGAGCAGTACTTC.

The chain joins TRBV7-2 to TRBJ1-5, with 7 bases that match TRBD1. The ends lost 2 bases at V and 6 bases at J; junction bases unmatched: 7. The germline gives CDR1 SGHTA, CDR2 FQGNSA. The CDR3 has 15 amino acids. The CDR3 spells CASSLQAGGIQPQHF. The DNA for the CDR3 is TGTGCCAGCAGCTTACAGGCAGGGGGAATTCAGCCCCAGCATTTT.

The chain couples TRBV9 to TRBJ2-3; 9 bases agree with TRBD2. The CDR3 sequence is 17 residues long. J was trimmed by 6 bases and V by 1 base; bases with no gene match: 12. The germline V gene has CDR1 SGDLS and CDR2 YYNGEE. As DNA, the CDR3 is TGTGCCAGCAGCGTACTCGGGGCTAGCGGGAATCCGGATACGCAGTATTTT. Its translation: CASSVLGASGNPDTQYF.

The V and J genes are TRBV4-3 and TRBJ2-7; perhaps D is TRBD1 or TRBD2 (5 bases each). The CDR3 sequence is 15 residues long. CDR1 is LGHNA, CDR2 YSLEER, per germline. Trimming stripped 0 bases from V and 4 bases from J, with 13 bases between. The CDR3 protein is CASSQDLGESYEQYF. DNA for the CDR3: TGCGCCAGCAGCCAAGACCTGGGGGAGAGTTACGAGCAGTACTTC.

The rearrangement links TRBV19 to TRBJ1-2, with TRBD1 as a possible D gene (5 bases). The V and J ends lost 3 bases and 4 bases respectively, with 12 bases between them. Germline V lookup: CDR1 LNHDA, CDR2 SQIVND (reference sequence). The CDR3 runs 14 residues. The CDR3 region has the DNA TGTGCCAGTAGTATTCGGGGCAGCGTCTATGGCTACACCTTC. It translates to CASSIRGSVYGYTF.

J is TRBJ2-7 and V is TRBV30, with 11 bases matching TRBD2. CDR3 length: 19 residues. J gave up 2 bases and V 2 bases, and 17 bases lay outside the gene matches. Germline lookup yields CDR1 GTSNPN and CDR2 SVGIG (reference sequence). CDR3 sequence (DNA): TGTGCCTGGAGTAGGCGGCGGGGGCTAGCGGGAGGCCCACCCTACGAGCAGTACTTC. Translating it yields CAWSRRRGLAGGPPYEQYF.

This clone was counted a few times. Sequence at one end of the junction differs from germline and may be a read error. V gene TRBV7-3 combines with J gene TRBJ1-1; no clear D gene. This CDR3 is 13 amino acids long. Germline CDR1 SGHTA, CDR2 FQGTGA. The CDR3 reads CASSFGPNAEAFF. The CDR3, as DNA: TGTGCCAGCAGCTTTGGCCCGAACGCTGAAGCTTTCTTT. Complete variable domain (other parts from reference TRBV7-3 and TRBJ1-1): GAGVSQTPSNKVTEKGKYVELRCDPISGHTALYWYRQSLGQGPEFLIYFQGTGAADDSGLPNDRFFAVRPEGSVSTLKIQRTERGDSAVYLCASSFGPNAEAFFGQGTRLTVV.

The chain is built from TRBV10-3 and TRBJ2-7; 11 positions match TRBD2. Germline V CDR1 and CDR2: ENHRY, SYGVKD. This CDR3 region has 14 residues. V gave up 4 bases and J gave up 5 bases; unmatched junction bases: 4. The CDR3 DNA is TGTGCCATCAGTGTAACTAGCGGGAGACACGAGCAGTACTTC. Protein sequence: CAISVTSGRHEQYF.

This clone was observed a single time. The chain couples TRBV5-1 to TRBJ2-2; D unresolved. The CDR3 loop spans 16 amino acids. Germline V gene data show CDR1 as SGHRS and CDR2 as YFSETQ. V lost 6 bases and J lost 1, with 16 bases in between. The CDR3 coding sequence is TGCGCCAGCACTACCCTATCGCAGGAGAACACCGGGGAGCTGTTTTTT. This gives the protein CASTTLSQENTGELFF.

V usage is TRBV11-2 and J usage is TRBJ2-2; D uncertain. CDR1 is SGHAT and CDR2 is FQNNGV in the germline V gene. The CDR3 is 14 amino acids. V lost 1 base to trimming and J lost 0 bases, with 3 bases between them. This CDR3 is CASSLAANTGELFF. CDR3 nucleotides: TGTGCCAGCAGCTTAGCTGCGAACACCGGGGAGCTGTTTTTT.

The chain joins TRBV7-8 to TRBJ2-7; D remains ambiguous. The germline V gene encodes CDR1 SGHVS and CDR2 FQNEAQ. The CDR3 is 15 amino acids. V shed 1 base and J shed 0 bases, with 10 bases lying between them. CDR3 amino acids: CASSLDGARSYEQYF. The DNA of the CDR3 is TGTGCCAGCAGCTTAGATGGCGCCCGCTCCTACGAGCAGTACTTC.

This chain connects TRBV4-3 to TRBJ2-1; a weak D match, TRBD2 (7 bases). CDR3 length equals 17 residues. Trimming left V 2 bases short and J 4 bases short, with 18 bases between. CDR1 and CDR2 (germline): LGHNA, YSLEER. CDR3 in amino acids: CASSQLHRGRAYNEQFF. Written as DNA, the CDR3 is TGCGCCAGCAGCCAACTACATAGGGGGAGGGCGTACAATGAGCAGTTCTTC.

The DNA of the CDR3 is TGCGCCAGCAGCAGGGGACTAGCGGGAGGGGAGCCTATCTACGAGCAGTACTTC. Protein: CASSRGLAGGEPIYEQYF. The chain couples TRBV5-1 to TRBJ2-7, with 16 nucleotides matching TRBD2. This CDR3 comprises 18 residues. Germline-derived CDR1 and CDR2 are SGHRS and YFSETQ. V lost 4 bases to trimming and J lost 3 bases; unmatched junction nucleotides: 10.